These 13 T cell receptor beta chains originate from one sample sequenced in a study of blood T cell repertoires in COVID-19 (dated by TCRdb to 2020 to 2022). The library was prepared using the immunoSEQ multiplex PCR assay. TCRdb stores this immuneACCESS table with in-frame sequences only. Part of the clones is absent; in the studies checked, under half of the shortfall reflects unresolved V genes, and no reason is known for the rest. The sample table lists about 220,000 clones, roughly 84% of them with a count of one. Of the sample, about 3.6% falls within the top ten clones. The material sequenced was peripheral blood. Receptors originate from a woman at least 80 years old with acute or convalescent COVID-19.

CDR3 bases: TGTGCCAGCAGCCAGGACAGGGGAAGAATGAACACCATATATTTT. The encoded protein is CASSQDRGRMNTIYF. The genes are TRBV4-2 and TRBJ1-3, with 9 bases that match TRBD1. The germline gives CDR1 LGHNA, CDR2 YNFKEQ. The CDR3 has 15 amino acids. V gave up 3 bases and J gave up 7 bases; unmatched junction bases: 7.

Only one count was recorded for this clone. This rearrangement joins TRBV2 to TRBJ2-7; 7 nucleotides align to TRBD1. The CDR3 totals 14 residues. The germline V gene encodes CDR1 SNHLY and CDR2 FYNNEI. After removal of 7 bases from V and 0 bases from J, the junction contained 6 bases not matched to a gene. The CDR3 here is CASTSGQFSYEQYF. CDR3 DNA sequence: TGTGCCAGCACCTCGGGACAGTTCTCCTACGAGCAGTACTTC.

The rearrangement joins TRBV5-4 to TRBJ2-1, with 7 bases that match TRBD2. V dropped 0 bases and J dropped 6; count of bases not matched to a gene: 3. This CDR3 spans 14 amino acids. Germline CDR1 is SGHNT and CDR2 is YYREEE (reference sequence). This CDR3 reads CASSLAGGVNEQFF. CDR3 DNA: TGTGCCAGCAGCTTGGCGGGGGGTGTCAATGAGCAGTTCTTC.

The chain has TRBV30 and TRBJ1-3; a possible D gene is TRBD1 (5 bases). The CDR3 has 15 residues. The germline CDR1 and CDR2 sequences are GTSNPN and SVGIG (reference sequence). Trimming left V 1 base short and J 2 bases short, with 12 bases between. The DNA for the CDR3 is TGTGCCTGGAGTGGTGACAGAAACCCTGGAAACACCATATATTTT. Protein product: CAWSGDRNPGNTIYF.

The CDR3: CSVEGGAPTDTQYF. The CDR3 DNA reads as TGCAGCGTTGAGGGGGGGGCCCCCACAGATACGCAGTATTTT. The chain combines TRBV29-1 with TRBJ2-3; maybe TRBD2 (7 bases). The CDR3 totals 14 residues. The ends were cut back, 3 bases at V and 2 bases at J, with 12 bases in the middle. Germline lookup yields CDR1 SQVTM and CDR2 ANQGSEA.

This clone came up a few times. The V call is TRBV18, the J call TRBJ1-2, with no clear D. In germline, CDR1 is KGHSH, CDR2 LQKENI. The V and J ends lost 2 bases and 4 bases respectively, with 11 bases between them. This CDR3 is built from 14 residues. CDR3: CASSPGETVYGYTF. The DNA for the CDR3 is TGTGCCAGCTCACCAGGAGAGACGGTCTATGGCTACACCTTC.

The CDR3 bases are TGCAGCGTCGCTAGAAGCCAAGAGACCCAGTACTTC. Translated, it gives CSVARSQETQYF. The genes are TRBV29-1 and TRBJ2-5; D not resolved. The ends were cut back, 6 bases at V and 1 base at J, with 9 bases in the middle. The CDR3 totals 12 residues. The germline gives CDR1 SQVTM, CDR2 ANQGSEA. The entire variable domain, with the rest obtained from reference TRBV29-1 and TRBJ2-5, is as follows: SAVISQKPSRDICQRGTSLTIQCQVDSQVTMMFWYRQQPGQSLTLIATANQGSEATYESGFVIDKFPISRPNLTFSTLTVSNMSPEDSSIYLCSVARSQETQYFGPGTRLLVL.

The chain links TRBV19 to TRBJ2-5; D may be TRBD2 (5 bases). Between the trimmed V and J ends, which lost 5 bases and 2 bases, there was a span of 9 bases. The CDR3 totals 13 residues. Per germline, CDR1 LNHDA and CDR2 SQIVND (reference sequence). The CDR3 region has the DNA TGTGCCAGTAGTCATCGGGGACAAGAGACCCAGTACTTC. It yields the protein CASSHRGQETQYF.

The chain has TRBV5-4 and TRBJ2-5, with D tentatively TRBD2 (6 bases). Trimming pared 4 bases from V and 3 bases from J, leaving 13 bases between. The CDR3 covers 14 residues. In germline, CDR1 is SGHNT, CDR2 YYREEE (reference sequence). CDR3 sequence (DNA): TGTGCCAGCAGCCCGGGGGACTTGAAAGAGACCCAGTACTTC. Amino acids: CASSPGDLKETQYF.

The chain has TRBV6-5 and TRBJ2-1, with TRBD1 matching 8 bases. With 6 bases clipped from V and 7 bases from J, the junction kept 8 bases outside the gene matches. From germline, CDR1 is MNHEY and CDR2 SVGAGI. The CDR3 length is 14 residues. The DNA for the CDR3 is TGTGCCAGCAGCCTGACAGGGGCGCAAAATGAGCAGTTCTTC. Residues: CASSLTGAQNEQFF.

This chain links TRBV5-5 with TRBJ1-4, with a weak D call TRBD1 (6 bases). The CDR3 covers 14 residues. CDR1 and CDR2 from the germline V gene are SGHKS and YYEKEE (reference sequence). Trimming left V 0 bases short and J 4 bases short, with 7 bases between. The CDR3: CASSLAQGNEKLFF. CDR3 DNA: TGTGCCAGCAGCTTGGCACAGGGTAATGAAAAACTGTTTTTT.

This clone was found once. The CDR3 spells CASSVAGHNNEQFF. The CDR3 DNA follows: TGTGCCAGCAGCGTAGCCGGACACAACAATGAGCAGTTCTTC. The chain carries TRBV9 and TRBJ2-1; a weak D match, TRBD1 (5 bases). V was pared by 0 bases and J by 5 bases, with 9 bases between. This CDR3 region has 14 residues. Per the germline V gene, CDR1 is SGDLS and CDR2 is YYNGEE.

The chain joins TRBV9 to TRBJ1-5, with D hard to call. V lost 3 bases and J 1 base, leaving 11 bases between the germline ends. Germline CDR1 SGDLS, CDR2 YYNGEE. CDR3 size: 15 residues. CDR3 bases: TGTGCCAGCAGCGAGGGAGGATACAGCAATCAGCCCCAGCATTTT. Its protein product is CASSEGGYSNQPQHF.